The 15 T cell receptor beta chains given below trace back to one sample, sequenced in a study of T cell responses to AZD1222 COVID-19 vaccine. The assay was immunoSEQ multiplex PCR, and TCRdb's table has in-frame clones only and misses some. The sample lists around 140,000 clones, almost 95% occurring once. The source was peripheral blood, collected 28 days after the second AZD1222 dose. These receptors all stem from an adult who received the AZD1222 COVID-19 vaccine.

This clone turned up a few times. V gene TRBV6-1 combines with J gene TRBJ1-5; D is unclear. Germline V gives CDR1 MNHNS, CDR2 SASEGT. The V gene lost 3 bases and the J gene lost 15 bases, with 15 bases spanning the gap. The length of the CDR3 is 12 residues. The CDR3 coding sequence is TGTGCCAGCAGTGATCCCCATTCTCCTGGGCATTTT. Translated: CASSDPHSPGHF.

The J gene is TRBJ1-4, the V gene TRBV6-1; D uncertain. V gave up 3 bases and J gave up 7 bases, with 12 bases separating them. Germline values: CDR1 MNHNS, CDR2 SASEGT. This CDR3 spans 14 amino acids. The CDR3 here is CASSDLTLGEKLFF. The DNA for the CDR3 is TGTGCCAGCAGTGATTTGACCTTAGGTGAAAAACTGTTTTTT.

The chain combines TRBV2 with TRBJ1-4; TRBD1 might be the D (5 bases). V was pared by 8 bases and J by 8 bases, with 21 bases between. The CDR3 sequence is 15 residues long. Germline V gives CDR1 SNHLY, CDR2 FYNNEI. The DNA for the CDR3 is TGTGCCAGCGAGACCCAGGCAGGGCGCCGGGAAAAACTGTTTTTT. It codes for CASETQAGRREKLFF.

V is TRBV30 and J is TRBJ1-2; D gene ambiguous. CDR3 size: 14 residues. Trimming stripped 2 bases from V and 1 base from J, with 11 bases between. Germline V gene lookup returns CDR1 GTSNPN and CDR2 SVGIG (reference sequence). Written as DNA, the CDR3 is TGTGCCTGGAGTTCCCAAATGGGTAACTATGGCTACACCTTC. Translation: CAWSSQMGNYGYTF.

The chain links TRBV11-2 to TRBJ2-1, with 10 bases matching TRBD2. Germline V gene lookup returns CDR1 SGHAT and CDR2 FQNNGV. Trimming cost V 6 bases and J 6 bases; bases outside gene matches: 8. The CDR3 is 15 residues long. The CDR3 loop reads CASSLSGRWGNEQFF. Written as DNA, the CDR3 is TGTGCCAGCAGTCTTAGCGGGAGGTGGGGCAATGAGCAGTTCTTC.

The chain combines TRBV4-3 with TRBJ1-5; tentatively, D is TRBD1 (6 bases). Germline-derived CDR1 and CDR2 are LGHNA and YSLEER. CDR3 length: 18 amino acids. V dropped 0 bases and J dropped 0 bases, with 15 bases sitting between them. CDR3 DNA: TGCGCCAGCAGCCAAGATCGTGGAGACAGGTATAGCAATCAGCCCCAGCATTTT. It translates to CASSQDRGDRYSNQPQHF.

The chain's CDR3 is CASSSSGSSGNTIYF. For the CDR3, the DNA is TGTGCCAGCAGCTCCTCAGGTAGCTCTGGAAACACCATATATTTT. The rearrangement uses TRBV9 and TRBJ1-3; D is ambiguous. Germline values: CDR1 SGDLS, CDR2 YYNGEE. V was trimmed by 4 bases and J by 0 bases, leaving 11 bases between them. This CDR3 comprises 15 residues.

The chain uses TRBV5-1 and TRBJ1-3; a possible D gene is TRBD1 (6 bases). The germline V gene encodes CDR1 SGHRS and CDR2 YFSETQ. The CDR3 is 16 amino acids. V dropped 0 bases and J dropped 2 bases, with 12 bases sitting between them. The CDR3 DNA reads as TGCGCCAGCAGCTTGGGTCCACAGGGCCCTGGAAACACCATATATTTT. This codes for CASSLGPQGPGNTIYF.

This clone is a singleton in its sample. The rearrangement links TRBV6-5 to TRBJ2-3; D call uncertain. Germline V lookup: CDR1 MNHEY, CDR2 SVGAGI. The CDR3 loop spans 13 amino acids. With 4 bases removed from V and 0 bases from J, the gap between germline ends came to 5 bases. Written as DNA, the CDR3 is TGTGCCAGCAGTTGGAGTAGCACAGATACGCAGTATTTT. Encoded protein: CASSWSSTDTQYF.

The CDR3: CASSAWGGEPQHF. The DNA of the CDR3 is TGTGCCAGTAGTGCGTGGGGTGGCGAGCCCCAGCATTTT. The rearrangement links TRBV19 to TRBJ1-5; D remains ambiguous. The germline CDR1 and CDR2 sequences are LNHDA and SQIVND (reference sequence). V was pared by 5 bases and J by 8 bases, with 13 bases between. The CDR3 is 13 residues long.

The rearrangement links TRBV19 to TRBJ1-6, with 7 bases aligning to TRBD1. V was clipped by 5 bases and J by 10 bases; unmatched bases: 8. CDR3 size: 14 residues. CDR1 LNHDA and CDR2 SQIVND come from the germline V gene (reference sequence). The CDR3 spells CASSLQGSLSPLHF. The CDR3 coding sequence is TGTGCCAGTAGTTTACAGGGGTCTCTGTCACCCCTCCACTTT.

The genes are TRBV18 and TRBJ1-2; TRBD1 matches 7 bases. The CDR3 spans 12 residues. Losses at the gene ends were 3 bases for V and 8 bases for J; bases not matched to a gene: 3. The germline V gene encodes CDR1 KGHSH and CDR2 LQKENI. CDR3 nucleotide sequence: TGTGCCAGCTCACCGAGGACAGGCGGCTACACCTTC. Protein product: CASSPRTGGYTF.

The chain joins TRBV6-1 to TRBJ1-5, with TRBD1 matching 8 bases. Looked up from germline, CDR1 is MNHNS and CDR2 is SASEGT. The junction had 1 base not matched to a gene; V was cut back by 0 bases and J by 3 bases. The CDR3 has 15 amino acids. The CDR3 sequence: CASSEADRVNQPQHF. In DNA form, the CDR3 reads TGTGCCAGCAGTGAAGCGGACAGGGTCAATCAGCCCCAGCATTTT.

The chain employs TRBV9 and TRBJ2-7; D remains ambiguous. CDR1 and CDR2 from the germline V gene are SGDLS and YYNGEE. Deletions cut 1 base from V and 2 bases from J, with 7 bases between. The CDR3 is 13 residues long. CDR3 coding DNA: TGTGCCAGCAGCGTAAATTCGGCCTACGAGCAGTACTTC. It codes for CASSVNSAYEQYF.

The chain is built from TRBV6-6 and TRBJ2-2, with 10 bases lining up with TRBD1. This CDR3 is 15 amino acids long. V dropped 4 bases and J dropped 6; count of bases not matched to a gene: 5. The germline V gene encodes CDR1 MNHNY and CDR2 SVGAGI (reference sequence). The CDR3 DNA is TGTGCCAGCAGTTCCTGGACAGGGGGGCCCGGGGAGCTGTTTTTT. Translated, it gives CASSSWTGGPGELFF.